This T cell receptor (beta chain) was captured by sequencing in a study of T cells after yellow fever vaccination. This clonotype was counted between two and nine times. Its antigen is unidentified. MiXCR was run by TCRdb on the 5' RACE reads, yielding one entry per CDR3 protein. The data contain under 700,000 distinct CDR3 sequences, about a sixth of them seen just once; the ten biggest clones take up 17%. General study results and limits: At 95% to 97% for CD4 and about 87% for CD8, most primary-vaccination clones showed up again after the booster.

Germline CDR1 and CDR2: SEHNR and FQNEAQ (reference sequence). This CDR3 region has 15 residues. Trimming took 5 bases from V and 5 from J, leaving 16 bases between them. This chain joins TRBV7-9 and TRBJ2-1, with D perhaps being TRBD1 or TRBD2 (7 bases each). This TCR was sampled from a man younger than 35 who received the YFV17D yellow fever vaccine. The specimen was PBMCs, collected 5 days after the first yellow fever vaccination. CDR3 nucleotide sequence: TGTGCCAGCAGCCTCAGGGGGGGGCGCAACAATGAGCAGTTCTTC. Its translation: CASSLRGGRNNEQFF.